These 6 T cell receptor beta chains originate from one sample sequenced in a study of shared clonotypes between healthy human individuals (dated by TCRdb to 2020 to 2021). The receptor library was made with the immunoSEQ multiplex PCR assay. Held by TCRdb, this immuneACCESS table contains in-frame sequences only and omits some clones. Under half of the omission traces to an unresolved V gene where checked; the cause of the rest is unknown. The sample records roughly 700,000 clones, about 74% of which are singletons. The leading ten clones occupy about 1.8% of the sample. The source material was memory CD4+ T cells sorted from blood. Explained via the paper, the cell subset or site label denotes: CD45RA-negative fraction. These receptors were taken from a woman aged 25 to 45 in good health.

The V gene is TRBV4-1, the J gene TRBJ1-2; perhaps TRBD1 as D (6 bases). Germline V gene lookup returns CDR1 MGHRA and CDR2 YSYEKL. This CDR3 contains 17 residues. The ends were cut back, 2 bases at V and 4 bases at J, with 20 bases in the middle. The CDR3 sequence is CASSQYSGTQRLYGYTF. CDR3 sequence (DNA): TGCGCCAGCAGCCAATATTCCGGGACACAGAGGCTCTATGGCTACACCTTC.

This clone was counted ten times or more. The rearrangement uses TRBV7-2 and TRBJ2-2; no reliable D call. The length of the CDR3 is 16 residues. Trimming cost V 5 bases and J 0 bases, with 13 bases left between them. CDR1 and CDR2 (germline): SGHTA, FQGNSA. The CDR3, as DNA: TGTGCCAGCAGCCGAATACTACCGTCGAACACCGGGGAGCTGTTTTTT. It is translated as CASSRILPSNTGELFF. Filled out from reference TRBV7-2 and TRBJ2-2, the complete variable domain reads GAGVSQSPSNKVTEKGKDVELRCDPISGHTALYWYRQSLGQGLEFLIYFQGNSAPDKSGLPSDRFSAERTGGSVSTLTIQRTQQEDSAVYLCASSRILPSNTGELFFGEGSRLTVL.

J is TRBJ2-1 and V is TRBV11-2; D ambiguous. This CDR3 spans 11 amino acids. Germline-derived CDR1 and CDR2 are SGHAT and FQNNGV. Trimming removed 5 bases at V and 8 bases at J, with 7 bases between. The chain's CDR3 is CASSPRYEQFF. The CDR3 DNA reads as TGTGCCAGCAGCCCCCGGTATGAGCAGTTCTTC.

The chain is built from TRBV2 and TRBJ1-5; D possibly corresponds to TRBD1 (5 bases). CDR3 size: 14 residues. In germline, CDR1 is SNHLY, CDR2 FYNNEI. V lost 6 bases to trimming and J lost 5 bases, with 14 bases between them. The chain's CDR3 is CASSARTLDQPQHF. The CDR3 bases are TGTGCCAGCAGCGCCCGGACACTTGATCAGCCCCAGCATTTT.

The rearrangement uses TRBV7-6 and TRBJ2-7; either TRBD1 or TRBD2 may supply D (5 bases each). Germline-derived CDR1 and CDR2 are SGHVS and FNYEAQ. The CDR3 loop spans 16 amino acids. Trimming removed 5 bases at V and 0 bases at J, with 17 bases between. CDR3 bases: TGTGCCAGCAGCCTCAGGGCAGCGGTGAGCTCCTACGAGCAGTACTTC. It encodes CASSLRAAVSSYEQYF.

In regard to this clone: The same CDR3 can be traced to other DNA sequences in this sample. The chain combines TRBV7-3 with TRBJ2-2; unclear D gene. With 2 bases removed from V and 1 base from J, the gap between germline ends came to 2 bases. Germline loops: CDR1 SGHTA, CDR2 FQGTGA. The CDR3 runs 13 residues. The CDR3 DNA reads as TGTGCCAGCAGCTTACTGAACACCGGGGAGCTGTTTTTT. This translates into CASSLLNTGELFF.